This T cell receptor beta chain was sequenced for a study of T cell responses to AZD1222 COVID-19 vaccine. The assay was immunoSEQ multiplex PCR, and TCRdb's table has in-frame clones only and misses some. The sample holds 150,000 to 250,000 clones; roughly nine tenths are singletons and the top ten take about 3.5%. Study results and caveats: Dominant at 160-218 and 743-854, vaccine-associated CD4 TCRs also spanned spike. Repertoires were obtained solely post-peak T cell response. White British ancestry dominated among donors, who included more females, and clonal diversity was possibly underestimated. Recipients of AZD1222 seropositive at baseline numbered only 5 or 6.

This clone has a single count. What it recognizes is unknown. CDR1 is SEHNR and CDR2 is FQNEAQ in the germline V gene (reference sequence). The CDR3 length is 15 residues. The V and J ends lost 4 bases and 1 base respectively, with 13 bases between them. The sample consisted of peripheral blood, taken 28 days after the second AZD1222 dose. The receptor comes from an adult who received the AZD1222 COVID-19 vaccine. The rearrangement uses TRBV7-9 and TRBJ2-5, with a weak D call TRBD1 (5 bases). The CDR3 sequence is CASSSVMGPQETQYF. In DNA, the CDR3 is TGTGCCAGCAGCTCCGTCATGGGGCCCCAAGAGACCCAGTACTTC.